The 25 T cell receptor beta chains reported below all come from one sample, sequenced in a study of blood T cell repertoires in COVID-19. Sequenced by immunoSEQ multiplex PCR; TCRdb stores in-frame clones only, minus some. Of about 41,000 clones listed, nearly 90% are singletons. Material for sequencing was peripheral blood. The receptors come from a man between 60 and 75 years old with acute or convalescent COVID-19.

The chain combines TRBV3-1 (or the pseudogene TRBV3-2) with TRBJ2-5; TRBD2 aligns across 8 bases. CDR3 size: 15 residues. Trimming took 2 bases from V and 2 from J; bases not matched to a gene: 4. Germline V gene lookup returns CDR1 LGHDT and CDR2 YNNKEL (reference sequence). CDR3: CASSQSSGGQETQYF. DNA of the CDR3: TGTGCCAGCAGCCAATCCAGCGGGGGTCAAGAGACCCAGTACTTC.

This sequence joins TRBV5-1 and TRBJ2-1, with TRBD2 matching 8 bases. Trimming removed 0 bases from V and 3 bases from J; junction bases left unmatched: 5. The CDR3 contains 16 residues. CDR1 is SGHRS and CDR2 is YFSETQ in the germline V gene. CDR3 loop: CASSLEGRGVYNEQFF. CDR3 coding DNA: TGCGCCAGCAGCTTGGAGGGGCGGGGGGTCTACAATGAGCAGTTCTTC.

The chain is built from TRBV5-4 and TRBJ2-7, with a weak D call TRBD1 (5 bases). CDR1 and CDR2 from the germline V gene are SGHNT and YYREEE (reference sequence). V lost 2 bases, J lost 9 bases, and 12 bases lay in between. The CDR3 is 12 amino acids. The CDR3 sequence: CASSFSQGVQYF. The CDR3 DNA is TGTGCCAGCAGCTTCTCCCAGGGCGTGCAGTACTTC.

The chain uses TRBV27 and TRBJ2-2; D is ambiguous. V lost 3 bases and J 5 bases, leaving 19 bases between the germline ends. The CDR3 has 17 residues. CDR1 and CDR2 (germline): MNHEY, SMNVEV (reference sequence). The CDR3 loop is CASSLSTVRGRTGELFF. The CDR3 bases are TGTGCCAGCAGTTTGTCAACCGTCCGCGGAAGGACCGGGGAGCTGTTTTTT.

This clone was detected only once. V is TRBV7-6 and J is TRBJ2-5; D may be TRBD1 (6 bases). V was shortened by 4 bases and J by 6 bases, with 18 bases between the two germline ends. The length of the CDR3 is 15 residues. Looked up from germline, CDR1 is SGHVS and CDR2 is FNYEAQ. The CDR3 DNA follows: TGTGCCAGCAGCTCCGAGCAGGGGACGAGGAAGACCCAGTACTTC. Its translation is CASSSEQGTRKTQYF.

The CDR3 DNA sequence: TGCAGCGTAGGACAGCGAAATGAAAAACTGTTTTTT. The encoded protein is CSVGQRNEKLFF. V usage is TRBV29-1 and J usage is TRBJ1-4, with a tentative D call TRBD1 (6 bases). Germline V lookup: CDR1 SQVTM, CDR2 ANQGSEA. The CDR3 covers 12 residues. The V end was cut by 6 bases, the J end by 5 bases, with 10 bases between.

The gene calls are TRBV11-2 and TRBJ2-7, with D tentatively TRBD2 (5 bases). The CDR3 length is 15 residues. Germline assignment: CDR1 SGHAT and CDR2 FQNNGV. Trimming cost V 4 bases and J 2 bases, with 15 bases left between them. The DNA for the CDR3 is TGTGCCAGCAGCTCAGGAGGAACCACCGCCTACGAGCAGTACTTC. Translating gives CASSSGGTTAYEQYF. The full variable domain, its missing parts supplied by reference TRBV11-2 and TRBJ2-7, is EAGVAQSPRYKIIEKRQSVAFWCNPISGHATLYWYQQILGQGPKLLIQFQNNGVVDDSQLPKDRFSAERLKGVDSTLKIQPAKLEDSAVYLCASSSGGTTAYEQYFGPGTRLTVT.

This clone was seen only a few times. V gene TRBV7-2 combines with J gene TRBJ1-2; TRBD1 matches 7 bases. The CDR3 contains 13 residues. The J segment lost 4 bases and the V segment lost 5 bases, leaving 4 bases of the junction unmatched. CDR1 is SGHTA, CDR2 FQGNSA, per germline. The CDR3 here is CASSPQGVYGYTF. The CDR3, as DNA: TGTGCCAGCAGCCCTCAGGGGGTCTATGGCTACACCTTC. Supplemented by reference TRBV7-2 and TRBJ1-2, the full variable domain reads GAGVSQSPSNKVTEKGKDVELRCDPISGHTALYWYRQSLGQGLEFLIYFQGNSAPDKSGLPSDRFSAERTGGSVSTLTIQRTQQEDSAVYLCASSPQGVYGYTFGSGTRLTVV.

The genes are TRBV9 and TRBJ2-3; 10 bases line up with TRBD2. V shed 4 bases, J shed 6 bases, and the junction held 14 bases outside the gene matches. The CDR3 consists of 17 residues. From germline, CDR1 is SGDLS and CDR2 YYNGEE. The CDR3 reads CASSYSPAGGLHDTQYF. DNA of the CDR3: TGTGCCAGCAGCTATAGTCCAGCGGGGGGGCTTCACGATACGCAGTATTTT.

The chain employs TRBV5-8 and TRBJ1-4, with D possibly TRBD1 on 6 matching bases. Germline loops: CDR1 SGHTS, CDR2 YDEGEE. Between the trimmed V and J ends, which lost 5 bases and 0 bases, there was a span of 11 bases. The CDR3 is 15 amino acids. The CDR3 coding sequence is TGTGCCAGCAGACACACAGGGACAACTAATGAAAAACTGTTTTTT. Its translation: CASRHTGTTNEKLFF.

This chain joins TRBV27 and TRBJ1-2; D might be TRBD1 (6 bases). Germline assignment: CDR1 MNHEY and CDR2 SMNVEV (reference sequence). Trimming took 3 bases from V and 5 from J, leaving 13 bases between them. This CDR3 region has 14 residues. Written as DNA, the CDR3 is TGTGCCAGCAGTTTGACAGGCCGAAATTATGGCTACACCTTC. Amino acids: CASSLTGRNYGYTF.

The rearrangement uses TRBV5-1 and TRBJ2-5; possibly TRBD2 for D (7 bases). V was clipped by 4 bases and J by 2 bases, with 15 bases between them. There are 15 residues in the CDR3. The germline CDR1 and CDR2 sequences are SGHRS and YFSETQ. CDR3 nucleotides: TGCGCCAGCAGCCCAGGGGAGGGGCGGCAAGAGACCCAGTACTTC. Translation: CASSPGEGRQETQYF. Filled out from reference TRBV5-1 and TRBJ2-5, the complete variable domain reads KAGVTQTPRYLIKTRGQQVTLSCSPISGHRSVSWYQQTPGQGLQFLFEYFSETQRNKGNFPGRFSGRQFSNSRSEMNVSTLELGDSALYLCASSPGEGRQETQYFGPGTRLLVL.

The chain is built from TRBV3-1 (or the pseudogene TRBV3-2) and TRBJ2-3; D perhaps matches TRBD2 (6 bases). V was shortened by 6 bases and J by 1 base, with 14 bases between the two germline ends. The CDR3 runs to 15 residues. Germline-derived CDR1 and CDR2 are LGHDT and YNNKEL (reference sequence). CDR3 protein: CASSQRGFRTDTQYF. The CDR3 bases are TGTGCCAGCAGTCAACGGGGGTTTCGCACAGATACGCAGTATTTT.

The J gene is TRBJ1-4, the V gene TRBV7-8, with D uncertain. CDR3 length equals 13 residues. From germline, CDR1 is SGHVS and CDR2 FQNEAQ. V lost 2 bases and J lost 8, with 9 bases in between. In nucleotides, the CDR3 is TGTGCCAGCAGCTTAAATGGCGGGGAAAAACTGTTTTTT. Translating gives CASSLNGGEKLFF.

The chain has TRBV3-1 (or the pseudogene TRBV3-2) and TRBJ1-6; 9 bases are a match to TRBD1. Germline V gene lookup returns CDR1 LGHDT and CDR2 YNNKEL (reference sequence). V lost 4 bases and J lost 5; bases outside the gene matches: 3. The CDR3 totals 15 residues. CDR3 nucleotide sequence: TGTGCCAGCAGCCGAACAGGGGGCAATAATTCACCCCTCCACTTT. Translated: CASSRTGGNNSPLHF.

The CDR3 DNA reads as TGCAGCGTTGTCTTCCGGGGAACTGAAGCTTTCTTT. Protein product: CSVVFRGTEAFF. The V call is TRBV29-1, the J call TRBJ1-1; D ambiguous. The germline gives CDR1 SQVTM, CDR2 ANQGSEA. This CDR3 region has 12 residues. The V gene lost 4 bases and the J gene lost 5 bases, with 11 bases spanning the gap.

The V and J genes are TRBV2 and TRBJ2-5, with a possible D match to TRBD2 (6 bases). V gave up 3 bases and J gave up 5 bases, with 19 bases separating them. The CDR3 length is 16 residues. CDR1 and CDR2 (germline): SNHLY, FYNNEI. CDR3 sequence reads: CASSDSRSVAGETQYF. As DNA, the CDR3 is TGTGCCAGCAGTGATTCCAGGAGTGTGGCGGGGGAGACCCAGTACTTC. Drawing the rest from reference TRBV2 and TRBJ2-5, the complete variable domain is EPEVTQTPSHQVTQMGQEVILRCVPISNHLYFYWYRQILGQKVEFLVSFYNNEISEKSEIFDDQFSVERPDGSNFTLKIRSTKLEDSAMYFCASSDSRSVAGETQYFGPGTRLLVL.

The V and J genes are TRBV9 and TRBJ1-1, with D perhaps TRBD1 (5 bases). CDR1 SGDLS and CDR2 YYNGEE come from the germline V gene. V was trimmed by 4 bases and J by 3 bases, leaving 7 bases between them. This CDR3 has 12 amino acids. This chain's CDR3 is CASSWGDTEAFF. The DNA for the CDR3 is TGTGCCAGCAGCTGGGGGGACACTGAAGCTTTCTTT.

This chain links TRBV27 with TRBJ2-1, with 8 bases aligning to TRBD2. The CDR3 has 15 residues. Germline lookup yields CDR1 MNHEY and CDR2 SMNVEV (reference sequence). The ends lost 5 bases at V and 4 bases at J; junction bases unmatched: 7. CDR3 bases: TGTGCCAGCAGTGTTAGCGGGGTCGTTTACAATGAGCAGTTCTTC. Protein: CASSVSGVVYNEQFF.

The CDR3 spells CASKLAGVRNEQFF. In DNA form, the CDR3 reads TGTGCCAGCAAACTAGCGGGGGTGAGGAATGAGCAGTTCTTC. The J gene is TRBJ2-1, the V gene TRBV19, with 11 positions matching TRBD2. V lost 9 bases, J lost 7 bases, and 8 bases stayed unmatched. The length of the CDR3 is 14 residues. From germline, CDR1 is LNHDA and CDR2 SQIVND (reference sequence).

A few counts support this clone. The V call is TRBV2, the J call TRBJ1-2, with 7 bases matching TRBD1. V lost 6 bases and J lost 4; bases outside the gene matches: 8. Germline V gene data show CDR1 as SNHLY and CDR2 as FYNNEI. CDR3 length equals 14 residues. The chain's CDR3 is CASSETGTVYGYTF. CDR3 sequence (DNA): TGTGCCAGCAGCGAAACCGGGACAGTCTATGGCTACACCTTC.

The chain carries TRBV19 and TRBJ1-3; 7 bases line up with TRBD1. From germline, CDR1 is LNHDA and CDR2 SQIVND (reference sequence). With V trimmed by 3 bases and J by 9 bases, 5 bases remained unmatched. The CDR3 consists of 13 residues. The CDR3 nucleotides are TGTGCCAGTAGTATGGGGACAGTAACCACCATATATTTT. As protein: CASSMGTVTTIYF.

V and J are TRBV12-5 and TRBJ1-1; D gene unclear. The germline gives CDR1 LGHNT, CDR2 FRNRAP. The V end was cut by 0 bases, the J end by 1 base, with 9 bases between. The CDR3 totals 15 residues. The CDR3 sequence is CASGLVGMKNTEAFF. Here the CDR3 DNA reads TGTGCTAGTGGTTTGGTCGGGATGAAGAACACTGAAGCTTTCTTT. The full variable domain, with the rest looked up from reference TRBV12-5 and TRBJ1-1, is DARVTQTPRHKVTEMGQEVTMRCQPILGHNTVFWYRQTMMQGLELLAYFRNRAPLDDSGMPKDRFSAEMPDATLATLKIQPSEPRDSAVYFCASGLVGMKNTEAFFGQGTRLTVV.

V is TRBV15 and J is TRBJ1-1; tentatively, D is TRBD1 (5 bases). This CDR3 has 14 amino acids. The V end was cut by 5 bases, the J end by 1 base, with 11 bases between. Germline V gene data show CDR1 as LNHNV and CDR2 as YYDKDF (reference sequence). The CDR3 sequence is CATSAGFRNTEAFF. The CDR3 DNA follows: TGTGCCACCAGCGCAGGGTTTAGGAACACTGAAGCTTTCTTT.

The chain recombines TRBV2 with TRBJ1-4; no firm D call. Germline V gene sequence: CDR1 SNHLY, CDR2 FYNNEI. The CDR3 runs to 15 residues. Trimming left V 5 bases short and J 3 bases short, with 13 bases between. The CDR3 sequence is CASSKGEVANEKLFF. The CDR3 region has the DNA TGTGCCAGCAGTAAAGGCGAGGTTGCTAATGAAAAACTGTTTTTT. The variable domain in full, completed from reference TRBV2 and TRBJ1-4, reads EPEVTQTPSHQVTQMGQEVILRCVPISNHLYFYWYRQILGQKVEFLVSFYNNEISEKSEIFDDQFSVERPDGSNFTLKIRSTKLEDSAMYFCASSKGEVANEKLFFGSGTQLSVL.